This TCR beta chain is from a study of blood T cell repertoires in COVID-19. Study-level information: Samples taken during acute and convalescent COVID-19 were collected in the United States, Italy and Spain. The cDNA or gDNA used as material had been derived from T cells, B-cell-depleted T cells, or PBMCs.

Study processing details: How many nucleated cells were present was estimated from reference gene primer amplification. The assay was immunoSEQ multiplex PCR, and TCRdb's table has in-frame clones only and misses some. V and J calls plus clone size are reproduced from that table; the DNA served to infer D and trimming. The sample lists 56,000 or so clones; under 85% were seen once. The CDR3 loop spans 14 amino acids. From germline, CDR1 is SGHVS and CDR2 FQNEAQ. Trimming took off 5 bases at V and 8 bases at J, with 13 bases between the two ends. Sequenced material: peripheral blood. V gene TRBV7-8 combines with J gene TRBJ1-6, with D unclear. The sequence came from a woman in her sixties or seventies with acute or convalescent COVID-19. The CDR3 DNA follows: TGTGCCAGCAGCCCTGGAGGATTCCATTCACCCCTCCACTTT. The encoded protein is CASSPGGFHSPLHF.